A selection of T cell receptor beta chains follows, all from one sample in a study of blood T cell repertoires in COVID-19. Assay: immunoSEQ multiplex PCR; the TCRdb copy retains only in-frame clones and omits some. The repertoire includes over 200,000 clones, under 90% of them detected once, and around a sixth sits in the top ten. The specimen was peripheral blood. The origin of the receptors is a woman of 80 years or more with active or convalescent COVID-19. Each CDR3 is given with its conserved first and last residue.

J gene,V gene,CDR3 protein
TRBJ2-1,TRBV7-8,CASTGLSSYNEQFF
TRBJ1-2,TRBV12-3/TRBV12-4,CASSFGGYGYTF
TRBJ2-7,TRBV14,CASSLTSGAYEQYF
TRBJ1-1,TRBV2,CASEGGGGTEAFF
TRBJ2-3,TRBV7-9,CASSSFQRDHTDTQYF
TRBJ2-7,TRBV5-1,CASNPSGEAYEQYF
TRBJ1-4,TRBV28,CASSPRTGSVPATNEKLFF
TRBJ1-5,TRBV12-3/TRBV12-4,CASTQRGNQPQHF
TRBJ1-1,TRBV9,CASSVRGRGTEAFF
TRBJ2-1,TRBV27,CASRGFQGRNEQFF
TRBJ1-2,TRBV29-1,CSVGGTGFYGYTF
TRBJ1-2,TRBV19,CASSPQDNYGYTF
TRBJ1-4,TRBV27,CASSLIQDEKLFF
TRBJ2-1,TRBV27,CASSSGALAGANEQFF
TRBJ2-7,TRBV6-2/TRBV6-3,CASSRDRGREQYF
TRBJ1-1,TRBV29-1,CSVVSVGGQGFKNTEAFF
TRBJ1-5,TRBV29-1,CSVGQGDQPQHF
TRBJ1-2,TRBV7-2,CASSLDRDDYGYTF
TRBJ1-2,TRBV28,CASSSGTGPPNYGYTF
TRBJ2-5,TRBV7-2,CASSFQASGQETQYF
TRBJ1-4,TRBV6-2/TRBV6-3,CASSYSTGKLFF
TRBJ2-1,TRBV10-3,CASTSGYNEQFF
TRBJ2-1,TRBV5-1,CASSPSALLGAVGEQFF
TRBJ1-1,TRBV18,CASSSLGQTNTEAFF
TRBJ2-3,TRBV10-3,CAISELRTGNTDTQYF
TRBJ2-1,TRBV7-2,CASSKSSYNEQFF
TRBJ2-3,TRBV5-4,CASSVQGPGSTDTQYF
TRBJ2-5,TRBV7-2,CASSLVNSKETQYF
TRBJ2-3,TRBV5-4,CASSAPGTLQVTQYF
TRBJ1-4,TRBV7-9,CASSRGQGGEKLFF
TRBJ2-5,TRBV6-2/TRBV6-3,CASSDHGTGKMTQYF
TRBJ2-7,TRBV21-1,CASSPFSGVRFEQYF
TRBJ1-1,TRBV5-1,CASSRKVGQTTEAFF
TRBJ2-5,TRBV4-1,CASSRGLADIQETQYF
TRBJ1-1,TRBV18,CASSPPGGDAEAFF
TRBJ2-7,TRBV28,CASSMDRALHEQYF
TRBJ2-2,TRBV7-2,CASSLALGANTGELFF
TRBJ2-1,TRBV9,CASSVASAVQYEQFF
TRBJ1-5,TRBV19,CASSLQDRANQPQHF
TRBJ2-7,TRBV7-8,CASSSLSWVPSQGSIYEQYF
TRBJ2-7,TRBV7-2,CASSRVGGGDSYEQYF
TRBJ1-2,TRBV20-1,CSAAGNYGYTF
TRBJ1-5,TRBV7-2,CASSPSQGEQPQHF
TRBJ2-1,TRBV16,CASSKLAGVYNEQFF
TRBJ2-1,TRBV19,CASSLGLVPEVEQFF
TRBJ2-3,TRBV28,CATQRGGRTDTQYF
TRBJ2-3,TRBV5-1,CASSLDRGAFTDTQYF
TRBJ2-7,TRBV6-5,CASSYSYSTSSYEQYF
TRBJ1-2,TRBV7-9,CASSLDRLGYGYTF
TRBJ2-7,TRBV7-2,CASSSSGGGNEQYF
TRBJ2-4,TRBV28,CASTRQGAKNIQYF
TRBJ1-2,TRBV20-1,CSATNYGYTF